This TCR beta chain is from a study of T-cell memory formation after mild COVID-19. Broader study findings: The SARS-CoV-2 specificity of second-wave clones reaching peak at day 37 remained unverified. Clones which contracted sat mainly in CM and EM if CD4+, and in EMRA if CD8+. Researchers found some responding clones in pre-infection memory, a sign that cross-reactive memory joined.

One entry per CDR3 protein, called by TCRdb with MiXCR from the 5' RACE reads. The sample lists a few hundred thousand distinct CDR3 sequences, 8% to 10% occurring once. This clonotype was detected once. Its antigen is unidentified. This CDR3 has 14 residues. The junction had 11 bases not matched to a gene; V was cut back by 8 bases and J by 5 bases. Per the germline V gene, CDR1 is SEHNR and CDR2 is FQNEAQ (reference sequence). Specimen: PBMCs or a T cell subset sorted from them (not recorded which). The source is a man between 18 and 35 years old who had mild COVID-19 (a few samples of this study predate the infection). Cell type and time point are not known. The chain has TRBV7-9 and TRBJ2-5; TRBD1 matches at 7 bases. The CDR3 DNA is TGTGCCAGCGGTGGGACAGCGATACACGAGACCCAGTACTTC. It specifies CASGGTAIHETQYF.